This passage covers 16 T cell receptor beta chains from one sample sequenced in a study of breast tumors, draining lymph nodes, adjacent tissues. Axillary draining lymph nodes of breast cancer patients supplied the node samples. Using its own MiXCR run on the multiplex PCR reads, TCRdb lists one record per CDR3 protein. The repertoire holds 200,000 or so distinct CDR3 sequences, with roughly 29% as singletons. The specimen sequenced was axillary lymph node tissue. These receptors were collected from a female donor with breast cancer. Some clones in this sample may be carry-over from other donors' samples.

This clonotype was observed a handful of times. This chain joins TRBV5-1 and TRBJ2-1; 9 bases align to TRBD2. V trimming: 0 bases; J trimming: 8 bases; junction bases outside the gene matches: 6. Germline V gives CDR1 SGHRS, CDR2 YFSETQ. The CDR3 loop spans 15 amino acids. Here the CDR3 reads CASSLESSGDHEQFF. CDR3 sequence (DNA): TGCGCCAGCAGCTTGGAATCTAGCGGGGACCATGAGCAGTTCTTC.

This clonotype was recorded at least ten times. V is TRBV20-1 and J is TRBJ2-2; TRBD2 aligns across 10 bases. This CDR3 is 15 amino acids long. Germline V CDR1 and CDR2: DFQATT, SNEGSKA (reference sequence). V lost 3 bases, J lost 4 bases, and 5 bases stayed unmatched. CDR3 nucleotide sequence: TGCAGTGCTAGCGCCAGCGGGAGGGCCACCGGGGAGCTGTTTTTT. This encodes CSASASGRATGELFF.

V and J are TRBV24-1 and TRBJ1-4, with a weak D call TRBD1 (5 bases). This CDR3 has 12 residues. The V gene's germline CDR1 is KGHDR and CDR2 SFDVKD. The V and J ends lost 2 bases and 11 bases respectively, with 8 bases between them. The CDR3 bases are TGTGCCACCAGTGATTCCAAGGGGAAACTGTTTTTT. Translation: CATSDSKGKLFF.

This clonotype occurred many times. This chain connects TRBV6-5 to TRBJ1-5; tentative D call: TRBD1 (5 bases). V dropped 4 bases and J dropped 3 bases, with 13 bases sitting between them. The CDR3 is 15 amino acids. In germline, CDR1 is MNHEY, CDR2 SVGAGI. As DNA, the CDR3 is TGTGCCAGCAGTTCCTCACCAGGGCACAATCAGCCCCAGCATTTT. This sequence encodes CASSSSPGHNQPQHF.

This clonotype was detected ten times or more. This rearrangement joins TRBV29-1 to TRBJ2-2, with D maybe TRBD1 (6 bases). V lost 6 bases, J lost 4 bases, and 15 bases lay in between. The CDR3 totals 14 residues. CDR1 is SQVTM, CDR2 ANQGSEA, per germline. Written as DNA, the CDR3 is TGCAGCGTGGCACAGGGAAGAAGCACCGGGGAGCTGTTTTTT. It codes for CSVAQGRSTGELFF.

This chain links TRBV12-3 or TRBV12-4 with TRBJ2-2; 13 bases fit TRBD2. V was pared by 6 bases and J by 6 bases, with 10 bases of the junction left unmatched. The CDR3 totals 17 residues. CDR3 sequence (DNA): TGTGCCAGCAGCCCCACTAGCGGGAGGGCCAGGGCCGGGGAGCTGTTTTTT. This codes for CASSPTSGRARAGELFF.

The chain links TRBV4-1 to TRBJ1-6; D possibly corresponds to TRBD1 (5 bases). V lost 2 bases and J 12 bases, leaving 20 bases between the germline ends. This CDR3 has 16 residues. From germline, CDR1 is MGHRA and CDR2 YSYEKL. For the CDR3, the DNA is TGCGCCAGCAGCCAACCAATTCCTCTAGCGGGGGGACCCCTCCACTTT. It translates to CASSQPIPLAGGPLHF.

This clonotype occurred many times. This sequence joins TRBV5-1 and TRBJ1-6, with a weak D call TRBD1 (5 bases). CDR1 and CDR2 from the germline V gene are SGHRS and YFSETQ. The CDR3 extends over 15 amino acids. Trimming cost V 5 bases and J 7 bases, with 16 bases left between them. The CDR3: CASSTGGGMNSPLHF. CDR3 in DNA: TGCGCCAGCAGTACCGGGGGAGGGATGAATTCACCCCTCCACTTT.

This clonotype was detected many times. The chain links TRBV29-1 to TRBJ1-2; D gene unclear. CDR3 length equals 13 residues. The germline gives CDR1 SQVTM, CDR2 ANQGSEA. The V end lost 6 bases, the J end lost 0 bases, and 11 bases lay between the germline ends. In DNA form, the CDR3 reads TGCAGCGTGACGGTCGGAGCTAACTATGGCTACACCTTC. Translating it yields CSVTVGANYGYTF.

In its sample, this clonotype was seen many times. J is TRBJ1-2 and V is TRBV11-1; D perhaps matches TRBD1 (5 bases). Per germline, CDR1 SGHAT and CDR2 FQDESV (reference sequence). Trimming stripped 5 bases from V and 7 bases from J, with 14 bases between. The CDR3 covers 13 residues. The CDR3: CASSPDGGTGYTF. For the CDR3, the DNA is TGTGCCAGCAGCCCGGACGGGGGGACTGGCTACACCTTC.

In regard to this clonotype: A much larger clone lies a single base off, so this may be a read error. The chain uses TRBV6-6 and TRBJ2-5; D possibly corresponds to TRBD1 (6 bases). V lost 5 bases, J lost 4 bases, and 11 bases lay in between. Germline V gene lookup returns CDR1 MNHNY and CDR2 SVGAGI (reference sequence). The CDR3 contains 13 residues. The CDR3, as DNA: TGTGCCAGCAGTCCGACAGGCAGAGAGACCCAGTACTTC. Amino acids: CASSPTGRETQYF.

Ten or more counts support this clonotype. The chain recombines TRBV6-1 with TRBJ1-4; a weak D match, TRBD1 (6 bases). This CDR3 region has 13 residues. Germline V gives CDR1 MNHNS, CDR2 SASEGT. Between the trimmed V and J ends, which lost 5 bases and 6 bases, there was a span of 10 bases. DNA for the CDR3: TGTGCCAGCAGTCGGCAGGGGCATGAAAAACTGTTTTTT. It encodes CASSRQGHEKLFF.

This clonotype was recorded a few times. CDR3 sequence reads: CASSETSGSLGEQFF. The CDR3 DNA reads as TGTGCCAGCAGTGAAACTAGCGGGAGTTTGGGTGAGCAGTTCTTC. The chain recombines TRBV28 with TRBJ2-1; 11 bases map to TRBD2. CDR1 MDHEN and CDR2 SYDVKM come from the germline V gene. J gave up 9 bases and V 5 bases, and 9 bases lay outside the gene matches. The CDR3 is 15 amino acids.

This clonotype was recorded a few times. A much larger clone lies a single base off, so this may be a read error. V usage is TRBV9 and J usage is TRBJ2-1; TRBD2 aligns across 11 bases. Germline CDR1 reads SGDLS; CDR2 reads YYNGEE. The CDR3 has 17 amino acids. CDR3 nucleotides: TGTGCCAGCAGCCTCCGGGCTAGCGGGGGGACCTACACTGAGCAGTTCTTC. This sequence encodes CASSLRASGGTYTEQFF. Full variable domain (rest looked up from reference TRBV9 and TRBJ2-1): DSGVTQTPKHLITATGQRVTLRCSPRSGDLSVYWYQQSLDQGLQFLIQYYNGEERAKGNILERFSAQQFPDLHSELNLSSLELGDSALYFCASSLRASGGTYTEQFFGPGTRLTVL.

The chain couples TRBV2 to TRBJ2-5; 10 positions agree with TRBD1. V dropped 6 bases and J dropped 4; count of bases not matched to a gene: 5. Per the germline V gene, CDR1 is SNHLY and CDR2 is FYNNEI. The CDR3 is made up of 14 amino acids. The CDR3 is CASRSGTGAETQYF. The CDR3 nucleotides read TGTGCCAGCAGGAGCGGGACAGGGGCAGAGACCCAGTACTTC. Combining the CDR3 with reference TRBV2 and TRBJ2-5 gives the whole variable domain EPEVTQTPSHQVTQMGQEVILRCVPISNHLYFYWYRQILGQKVEFLVSFYNNEISEKSEIFDDQFSVERPDGSNFTLKIRSTKLEDSAMYFCASRSGTGAETQYFGPGTRLLVL.

With regard to this clonotype: This sequence may be a read error, since a much larger clone differs from it by one base. The gene calls are TRBV19 and TRBJ2-1; TRBD2 agrees at 8 bases. The germline CDR1 and CDR2 sequences are LNHDA and SQIVND (reference sequence). This CDR3 has 15 amino acids. CDR3 residues: CASSISGRRGNERFF. The CDR3 DNA reads as TGTGCCAGTAGCATAAGCGGGAGAAGGGGCAATGAGCGGTTCTTC.